Shown below are 23 T cell receptor beta chains from a single sample sequenced in a study of OX40 agonist ivuxolimab in advanced cancers. TCRdb keeps only in-frame clones here, not all; method: immunoSEQ multiplex PCR. The sample holds tens of thousands of clones, around 91% seen once. The sequencing used CD4+ or CD8+ T cells sorted from blood, collected in a trial of the OX40 agonist ivuxolimab. These receptors were obtained from an adult with an advanced solid tumor such as melanoma, head and neck, liver or kidney cancer.

This rearrangement joins TRBV15 to TRBJ2-5, with TRBD1 identical over 9 bases. Germline lookup yields CDR1 LNHNV and CDR2 YYDKDF (reference sequence). V lost 1 base, J lost 5 bases, and 5 bases stayed unmatched. This CDR3 has 15 residues. CDR3 sequence: CATSRGGQGGETQYF. CDR3 nucleotides: TGTGCCACCAGCAGAGGGGGACAGGGAGGGGAGACCCAGTACTTC.

V is TRBV7-2 and J is TRBJ2-7, with 7 positions matching TRBD1. V lost 1 base and J lost 0; bases outside the gene matches: 3. Per the germline V gene, CDR1 is SGHTA and CDR2 is FQGNSA. The CDR3 has 15 amino acids. As DNA, the CDR3 is TGTGCCAGCAGCTTAGTCGACAGGGACTCCTACGAGCAGTACTTC. It yields the protein CASSLVDRDSYEQYF.

The rearrangement uses TRBV19 and TRBJ2-5; either TRBD1 or TRBD2 may supply D (5 bases each). The CDR3 spans 15 residues. The germline V gene has CDR1 LNHDA and CDR2 SQIVND (reference sequence). Trimming removed 5 bases at V and 4 bases at J, with 17 bases between. CDR3 bases: TGTGCCAGTAGTCCCACCGGGACGGCTAGAGAGACCCAGTACTTC. It encodes CASSPTGTARETQYF.

This chain links TRBV6-5 with TRBJ1-2; 7 bases are shared with TRBD1. CDR3 length equals 14 residues. CDR1 and CDR2 (germline): MNHEY, SVGAGI. J was trimmed by 2 bases and V by 6 bases; bases with no gene match: 6. In nucleotides, the CDR3 is TGTGCCAGCAGCCGGGACAGCGTGAACTATGGCTACACCTTC. This encodes CASSRDSVNYGYTF.

This clone occurred a few times. This chain's CDR3 is CATSRANEKLFF. CDR3 DNA: TGTGCCACCAGCAGAGCGAATGAAAAACTGTTTTTT. The rearrangement uses TRBV15 and TRBJ1-4; D gene ambiguous. The length of the CDR3 is 12 residues. Trimming stripped 1 base from V and 5 bases from J, with 2 bases between. The V gene's germline CDR1 is LNHNV and CDR2 YYDKDF (reference sequence).

The rearrangement joins TRBV6-1 to TRBJ2-7, with a tentative D call TRBD1 (5 bases). Germline CDR1 reads MNHNS; CDR2 reads SASEGT. Trimming removed 2 bases from V and 2 bases from J, with 13 bases in between. This CDR3 region has 15 residues. Here the CDR3 DNA reads TGTGCCAGCAGTGAATATGGGGCAATGACCTACGAGCAGTACTTC. Translated, it gives CASSEYGAMTYEQYF.

The count of this clone is one. The CDR3 is CASSGQGASEKLFF. The DNA for the CDR3 is TGTGCCAGCAGTGGGCAGGGAGCGAGTGAAAAACTGTTTTTT. This sequence joins TRBV2 and TRBJ1-4; the D gene is possibly TRBD1 (5 bases). The length of the CDR3 is 14 residues. With 4 bases removed from V and 7 bases from J, the gap between germline ends came to 13 bases. Germline loops: CDR1 SNHLY, CDR2 FYNNEI.

The gene calls are TRBV19 and TRBJ1-4; D perhaps matches TRBD1 (5 bases). V lost 4 bases to trimming and J lost 8 bases, with 14 bases between them. Germline CDR1 LNHDA, CDR2 SQIVND (reference sequence). The CDR3 has 14 amino acids. The CDR3: CASSTQGTGEKLFF. For the CDR3, the DNA is TGTGCCAGTAGTACCCAGGGAACTGGAGAAAAACTGTTTTTT.

This rearrangement joins TRBV6-1 to TRBJ2-2, with a weak D call TRBD2 (5 bases). Germline loops: CDR1 MNHNS, CDR2 SASEGT. This CDR3 has 15 amino acids. Trimming shortened V by 4 bases and J by 3 bases, and 12 bases separated the two germline ends. This CDR3 reads CASSAGGPDTGELFF. DNA of the CDR3: TGTGCCAGCAGTGCTGGAGGTCCGGACACCGGGGAGCTGTTTTTT.

The chain recombines TRBV28 with TRBJ2-3; unclear D gene. The V end lost 7 bases, the J end lost 6 bases, and 8 bases lay between the germline ends. The CDR3 sequence is 11 residues long. CDR1 and CDR2 from the germline V gene are MDHEN and SYDVKM. The CDR3 nucleotides read TGTGCCAGCACGAGTGTGGATACGCAGTATTTT. Its translation: CASTSVDTQYF.

The gene calls are TRBV10-1 and TRBJ2-1; the D call may be TRBD1 or TRBD2 (5 bases each). Trimming stripped 7 bases from V and 6 bases from J, with 13 bases between. Germline V gives CDR1 WNHNN, CDR2 SYGVQD (reference sequence). The CDR3 runs 13 residues. This chain's CDR3 is CASTPGTLNEQFF. The CDR3 DNA sequence: TGCGCCAGCACCCCCGGGACCCTCAATGAGCAGTTCTTC.

The CDR3 loop is CASSPMGSYNEQFF. CDR3 sequence (DNA): TGTGCCAGCTCACCAATGGGAAGCTACAATGAGCAGTTCTTC. This rearrangement joins TRBV18 to TRBJ2-1; D gene uncertain. V dropped 2 bases and J dropped 3 bases, with 8 bases sitting between them. The CDR3 loop spans 14 amino acids. Germline V lookup: CDR1 KGHSH, CDR2 LQKENI.

The V call is TRBV6-6, the J call TRBJ1-1; D perhaps matches TRBD1 (5 bases). The CDR3 is 12 residues long. The V and J ends lost 6 bases and 7 bases respectively, with 12 bases between them. Germline CDR1 MNHNY, CDR2 SVGAGI (reference sequence). CDR3 protein: CASSQPGREAFF. CDR3 bases: TGTGCCAGCAGCCAACCGGGACGTGAAGCTTTCTTT.

CDR3 sequence reads: CAWSRIAGARAQYF. Here the CDR3 DNA reads TGTGCCTGGAGTCGCATAGCGGGAGCCCGGGCGCAGTATTTT. The chain uses TRBV30 and TRBJ2-3, with TRBD2 matching over 9 bases. V dropped 2 bases and J dropped 10; count of bases not matched to a gene: 10. The CDR3 consists of 14 residues. Germline loops: CDR1 GTSNPN, CDR2 SVGIG (reference sequence).

This chain uses TRBV27 with TRBJ2-7; no clear D gene. The CDR3 contains 17 residues. The germline V and J ends were trimmed by 2 bases and 1 base, with 18 bases remaining between them. Germline V lookup: CDR1 MNHEY, CDR2 SMNVEV (reference sequence). The CDR3 spells CASSLRPGHSPSYEQYF. Written as DNA, the CDR3 is TGTGCCAGCAGTTTAAGGCCCGGGCACAGCCCTTCCTACGAGCAGTACTTC.

V is TRBV10-2 and J is TRBJ2-3; 11 nucleotides line up with TRBD1. This CDR3 contains 16 residues. Germline-derived CDR1 and CDR2 are WSHSY and SAAADI. V lost 8 bases, J lost 2 bases, and 9 bases stayed unmatched. The CDR3 DNA reads TGCGCCAGCGGCCGGGACAGGGGGACAGACACAGATACGCAGTATTTT. Translating gives CASGRDRGTDTDTQYF.

The chain couples TRBV9 to TRBJ1-2; maybe TRBD1 (6 bases). CDR3 length: 15 residues. Trimming stripped 3 bases from V and 8 bases from J, with 20 bases between. From germline, CDR1 is SGDLS and CDR2 YYNGEE. Here the CDR3 reads CASSGRRGQGGGYTF. CDR3 coding DNA: TGTGCCAGCAGCGGGAGGCGGGGGCAGGGAGGCGGCTACACCTTC.

The CDR3 region has the DNA TGTGCCAGCAGCCCAGAACTTTCACGACCCTACAATGAGCAGTTCTTC. Its translation: CASSPELSRPYNEQFF. V is TRBV9 and J is TRBJ2-1, with no clear D. V was pared by 4 bases and J by 2 bases, with 16 bases between. The CDR3 contains 16 residues. The germline V gene has CDR1 SGDLS and CDR2 YYNGEE.

This chain connects TRBV9 to TRBJ2-1; 9 bases map to TRBD2. The V gene end was trimmed by 4 bases and the J gene end by 3 bases; junction bases not matched to a gene: 5. CDR3 size: 15 residues. In germline, CDR1 is SGDLS, CDR2 YYNGEE. CDR3 nucleotide sequence: TGTGCCAGCAGCCTAAGACTAGCGGACTACAATGAGCAGTTCTTC. Residues: CASSLRLADYNEQFF.

In its sample, this clone was seen once. The rearrangement uses TRBV7-2 and TRBJ1-4; no clear D. Germline V lookup: CDR1 SGHTA, CDR2 FQGNSA. Trimming took 3 bases from V and 4 from J, leaving 12 bases between them. This CDR3 spans 15 amino acids. The CDR3 is CASSLSVVGNEKLFF. For the CDR3, the DNA is TGTGCCAGCAGCTTGTCCGTGGTGGGTAATGAAAAACTGTTTTTT.

This clone came up a few times. The chain combines TRBV7-2 with TRBJ2-1; 12 nucleotides match TRBD2. The germline gives CDR1 SGHTA, CDR2 FQGNSA. Trimming at V came to 2 bases and at J to 3 bases, leaving 5 bases not matched to a gene. The CDR3 has 17 amino acids. The CDR3, as DNA: TGTGCCAGCAGCTTATATCGACTAGCGGGAGTCTACAATGAGCAGTTCTTC. Its translation is CASSLYRLAGVYNEQFF.

This sequence joins TRBV27 and TRBJ2-7; TRBD2 aligns across 9 bases. From germline, CDR1 is MNHEY and CDR2 SMNVEV (reference sequence). V dropped 3 bases and J dropped 1; count of bases not matched to a gene: 4. The CDR3 has 15 amino acids. In nucleotides, the CDR3 is TGTGCCAGCAGTTTTGGGGCGGGAGGGTCCTACGAGCAGTACTTC. Its protein product is CASSFGAGGSYEQYF.

The chain employs TRBV29-1 and TRBJ1-3; TRBD1 might be the D (6 bases). Germline CDR1 SQVTM, CDR2 ANQGSEA. V lost 7 bases and J 0 bases, leaving 13 bases between the germline ends. CDR3 length: 14 amino acids. The CDR3, as DNA: TGCAGCGGTCGCAGGGGCGACTCTGGAAACACCATATATTTT. Translation: CSGRRGDSGNTIYF.